This T cell receptor beta chain was sequenced in a study of T-cell memory formation after mild COVID-19. Trimming at V came to 3 bases and at J to 2 bases, leaving 3 bases not matched to a gene. The CDR3 spans 15 residues. Looked up from germline, CDR1 is LGHNT and CDR2 is FRNRAP. Employing constant-segment primers, 5'RACE generated TCR alpha and TCR beta cDNA libraries bearing sample barcodes and UMIs. TCRdb passed the 5' RACE reads through MiXCR, listing each CDR3 protein once. The data show about 500,000 distinct CDR3 sequences, about a fifth seen once. The J gene is TRBJ2-1, the V gene TRBV12-5; 8 nucleotides align to TRBD1. The source of this sequence is an adult woman who had mild COVID-19 (a few samples of this study predate the infection). Cell type and time point are not known. The specimen was PBMCs or a T cell subset sorted from them (not recorded which). The CDR3 nucleotides read TGTGCTAGTGGTTTAGGACAGGGTGCCTACAATGAGCAGTTCTTC. This gives the protein CASGLGQGAYNEQFF.